These 29 T cell receptor beta chains came from one sample sequenced in a study of post-analysis software for immune sequencing data (dated by TCRdb to the mid-2010s). What the authors observed across the whole study: Significantly higher frequencies in patients than in controls were found for roughly 5 TRBV segments, including TRBV5-6, TRBV5-1 and TRBV20-1.

Antigen specificity for these receptors is unknown. Library preparation was by PCR. Reads for this sample came from an Illumina HiSeq 2500. Unique molecular identifiers were incorporated into TCR beta cDNA libraries to reduce PCR and sequencing biases. The public reads were reprocessed in TCRdb via fastp at Q25 and MiXCR, keeping in-frame beta chains. One record per CDR3 amino acid sequence lists the most common genes and DNA. A total of 400,000 to 500,000 distinct CDR3 sequences appear in this sample, less than 40% of them only once. The ten largest clones capture about 7.6% of the sample. Material: blood. These receptors all stem from a girl under 10 years old with multiple sclerosis.

About this clonotype: The junction departs from the called germline gene at one end, perhaps through a read error. The chain combines TRBV7-9 with TRBJ2-5; D ambiguous. CDR3 length equals 15 residues. Germline V gene sequence: CDR1 SEHNR, CDR2 FQNEAQ (reference sequence). The CDR3 DNA reads TGTGCCAGCAGCTTAGTTCAATATTACCAAGAGACCCGGTACTTC. It is translated as CASSLVQYYQETRYF.

The chain joins TRBV10-3 to TRBJ2-3; 8 positions agree with TRBD1. J gave up 6 bases and V 3 bases, and 8 bases lay outside the gene matches. Germline V gene sequence: CDR1 ENHRY, CDR2 SYGVKD. The CDR3 is made up of 15 amino acids. The CDR3 spells CAISDRQGRGDTQYF. The CDR3 DNA sequence: TGTGCCATCAGTGACAGACAGGGGCGAGGGGATACGCAGTATTTT.

V usage is TRBV20-1 and J usage is TRBJ1-4; no reliable D call. CDR1 DFQATT and CDR2 SNEGSKA come from the germline V gene (reference sequence). The CDR3 has 13 residues. V was trimmed by 1 base and J by 8 bases, leaving 11 bases between them. The CDR3: CSARALPGEKLFF. The CDR3 DNA reads TGCAGTGCTAGAGCTCTGCCGGGCGAAAAACTGTTTTTT.

The chain uses TRBV4-1 and TRBJ2-7; D might be TRBD1 (6 bases). The CDR3 length is 14 residues. V lost 1 base and J 3 bases, leaving 10 bases between the germline ends. Looked up from germline, CDR1 is MGHRA and CDR2 is YSYEKL. CDR3 sequence: CASSQATGYYEQYF. CDR3 DNA sequence: TGCGCCAGCAGCCAAGCGACAGGCTACTACGAGCAGTACTTC.

This clonotype was seen only a few times. The V and J genes are TRBV7-2 and TRBJ2-5; D remains ambiguous. CDR1 SGHTA and CDR2 FQGNSA come from the germline V gene. V shed 0 bases and J shed 2 bases, with 19 bases lying between them. The CDR3 is 18 residues long. The CDR3 sequence is CASSLASGKDSSQETQYF. The CDR3 bases are TGTGCCAGCAGCTTAGCGTCCGGAAAGGATTCCTCACAAGAGACCCAGTACTTC. Complete variable domain (other parts from reference TRBV7-2 and TRBJ2-5): GAGVSQSPSNKVTEKGKDVELRCDPISGHTALYWYRQSLGQGLEFLIYFQGNSAPDKSGLPSDRFSAERTGGSVSTLTIQRTQQEDSAVYLCASSLASGKDSSQETQYFGPGTRLLVL.

Comment on this clonotype: One end of the junction is discordant with germline, which a read error may explain. The chain joins TRBV7-6 to TRBJ2-7, with D possibly matching TRBD1 (7 bases). This CDR3 contains 18 residues. Per the germline V gene, CDR1 is SGHVS and CDR2 is FNYEAQ. CDR3 DNA: TGTGCCTGCAGCTTAGAAGGTGGGGGTCGGAGGGGGCCCTACGAGCAGTACTTC. This gives the protein CACSLEGGGRRGPYEQYF.

V and J are TRBV6-5 and TRBJ2-1; a possible D gene is TRBD2 (5 bases). Trimming removed 1 base from V and 1 base from J, with 8 bases in between. The CDR3 totals 15 residues. The V gene's germline CDR1 is MNHEY and CDR2 SVGAGI. The CDR3 DNA follows: TGTGCCAGCAGTTACTTAGGGAGTTCCTACAATGAGCAGTTCTTC. This codes for CASSYLGSSYNEQFF.

This clonotype was detected only a few times. The chain couples TRBV28 to TRBJ1-2, with 7 positions matching TRBD1. This CDR3 has 15 amino acids. V lost 5 bases and J lost 2; bases outside the gene matches: 8. Germline V gene lookup returns CDR1 MDHEN and CDR2 SYDVKM. The CDR3 protein is CASSPGTVGNYGYTF. CDR3 DNA: TGTGCCAGCAGTCCGGGGACAGTGGGGAACTATGGCTACACCTTC.

Comment on this clonotype: Germline is not matched at one junction end, which may reflect a read error. This chain links TRBV6-2 or TRBV6-3 with TRBJ2-5; D unclear. The J call is in doubt because the DNA end fits TRBJ2-7 better. This CDR3 has 13 residues. Germline V CDR1 and CDR2: MNHEY, SVGEGT. The chain's CDR3 is CASSYAYSGEQYF. CDR3 DNA sequence: TGCGCCAGCAGTTACGCCTACTCAGGCGAGCAGTACTTC.

The gene calls are TRBV6-2 or TRBV6-3 and TRBJ2-7; 8 nucleotides agree with TRBD2. This CDR3 has 18 residues. V dropped 3 bases and J dropped 1; count of bases not matched to a gene: 14. Looked up from germline, CDR1 is MNHEY and CDR2 is SVGEGT. DNA for the CDR3: TGTGCCAGCAGTTATGGAACCAAGGTTAGCGGGACTTCCTACGAGCAGTACTTC. Translated: CASSYGTKVSGTSYEQYF.

This rearrangement joins TRBV12-3 or TRBV12-4 to TRBJ2-1; D assignment may be TRBD1 or TRBD2 (5 bases each). There are 15 residues in the CDR3. Trimming took 2 bases from V and 4 from J, leaving 12 bases between them. The CDR3: CASSLRGVGYNEQFF. DNA of the CDR3: TGTGCCAGCAGTTTACGAGGGGTGGGGTACAATGAGCAGTTCTTC.

The gene calls are TRBV6-1 and TRBJ1-5, with a tentative D call TRBD1 (6 bases). This CDR3 spans 16 amino acids. Trimming stripped 8 bases from V and 4 bases from J, with 21 bases between. Germline-derived CDR1 and CDR2 are MNHNS and SASEGT. CDR3 DNA: TGTGCCAGCCAAATAGGGGGGTCTCCCATAAATCAGCCCCAGCATTTT. Translating it yields CASQIGGSPINQPQHF.

The J gene is TRBJ1-1, the V gene TRBV6-5; TRBD1 matches 10 bases. Per germline, CDR1 MNHEY and CDR2 SVGAGI. Trimming removed 0 bases from V and 10 bases from J; junction bases left unmatched: 8. The CDR3 spans 15 residues. The CDR3 loop is CASSYSGQGIGGAFF. The CDR3 bases are TGTGCCAGCAGTTACTCGGGACAGGGGATCGGGGGAGCTTTCTTT.

The V gene is TRBV7-9, the J gene TRBJ2-1; D not resolved. Deletions cut 5 bases from V and 3 bases from J, with 11 bases between. Germline V CDR1 and CDR2: SEHNR, FQNEAQ (reference sequence). This CDR3 has 14 amino acids. The CDR3 region has the DNA TGTGCCAGCAGCCCACGGAACGGCTACAATGAGCAGTTCTTC. This translates into CASSPRNGYNEQFF.

Worth noting for this clonotype: This may be a read error: a much more frequent sequence differs by one nucleotide. Here the CDR3 omits its conserved ending phenylalanine or tryptophan, so a read error is the likely source. The chain uses TRBV27 and TRBJ1-2, with 9 bases matching TRBD1. The length of the CDR3 is 15 residues. Germline CDR1 MNHEY, CDR2 SMNVEV (reference sequence). The J segment lost 2 bases and the V segment lost 5 bases, leaving 6 bases of the junction unmatched. The CDR3 DNA reads TGTGCCAGCAGTCCCGGGACAGGGCGCAACTATGGCTACACCTGC. Protein product: CASSPGTGRNYGYTC.

This clonotype appeared a few times. This chain links TRBV5-1 with TRBJ2-7; perhaps D is TRBD1 or TRBD2 (5 bases each). The CDR3 is 12 residues long. V lost 4 bases and J lost 3, with 8 bases in between. Germline CDR1 SGHRS, CDR2 YFSETQ. In DNA form, the CDR3 reads TGCGCCAGCAGCAGGGACGGCTACGAGCAGTACTTC. Protein sequence: CASSRDGYEQYF.

The rearrangement joins TRBV4-1 to TRBJ2-1; 10 positions match TRBD2. Germline lookup yields CDR1 MGHRA and CDR2 YSYEKL. This CDR3 has 17 amino acids. Trimming at V came to 1 base and at J to 3 bases, leaving 6 bases not matched to a gene. CDR3 protein: CASSQVSAGGDYNEQFF. The CDR3 DNA sequence: TGCGCCAGCAGCCAAGTCTCAGCGGGAGGGGACTACAATGAGCAGTTCTTC.

This clonotype was seen a handful of times. The chain combines TRBV6-4 with TRBJ2-3, with TRBD2 identical over 9 bases. The CDR3 spans 16 residues. V lost 5 bases to trimming and J lost 1 base; unmatched junction nucleotides: 7. The germline gives CDR1 MRHNA, CDR2 SNTAGT. CDR3: CASSYIAGERTDTQYF. In nucleotides, the CDR3 is TGTGCCAGCAGTTATATAGCGGGGGAGCGCACAGATACGCAGTATTTT.

This clonotype was found a few times. A read error may produce the germline difference seen at one junction end. The chain combines TRBV4-3 with TRBJ2-3, with 11 positions matching TRBD2. Germline assignment: CDR1 LGHNA and CDR2 YSLEER. This CDR3 region has 19 residues. This chain's CDR3 is CASSIFLAGGPTSTDTQYF. For the CDR3, the DNA is TGTGCCAGCAGCATATTTCTAGCGGGGGGCCCTACTAGCACAGATACGCAGTATTTT.

A few counts support this clonotype. The CDR3 reads CAISESVARDKSYEQYF. CDR3 bases: TGTGCCATCAGTGAGTCAGTAGCCCGGGACAAGTCCTACGAGCAGTACTTC. The V and J genes are TRBV10-3 and TRBJ2-7; TRBD1 is a possible D gene (6 bases). The CDR3 runs to 17 residues. Germline lookup yields CDR1 ENHRY and CDR2 SYGVKD. The germline V and J ends were trimmed by 0 bases and 1 base, with 16 bases remaining between them.

The J gene is TRBJ2-7, the V gene TRBV5-1; the match to TRBD1 covers 7 bases. V lost 7 bases, J lost 3 bases, and 4 bases stayed unmatched. CDR3 size: 12 residues. Germline CDR1 reads SGHRS; CDR2 reads YFSETQ. CDR3 sequence reads: CASQGQDYEQYF. The CDR3, as DNA: TGCGCCAGCCAAGGACAGGACTACGAGCAGTACTTC. Together with reference TRBV5-1 and TRBJ2-7, the CDR3 gives the full variable domain: KAGVTQTPRYLIKTRGQQVTLSCSPISGHRSVSWYQQTPGQGLQFLFEYFSETQRNKGNFPGRFSGRQFSNSRSEMNVSTLELGDSALYLCASQGQDYEQYFGPGTRLTVT.

The chain carries TRBV6-1 and TRBJ2-4; D tentatively fits TRBD1 or TRBD2 (6 bases each). Looked up from germline, CDR1 is MNHNS and CDR2 is SASEGT. Trimming pared 6 bases from V and 7 bases from J, leaving 13 bases between. CDR3 length: 13 residues. Here the CDR3 reads CASRNRAGNIQYF. The CDR3 DNA reads TGTGCCAGCAGAAACAGGGCGGGGAACATTCAGTACTTC.

There are a few counts of this clonotype. CDR3 region: CASSEGEGLAGVRSYNEQFF. The CDR3, as DNA: TGCGCCAGCAGCGAGGGAGAGGGACTAGCGGGGGTTCGCTCCTACAATGAGCAGTTCTTC. The chain uses TRBV4-1 and TRBJ2-1; 14 bases are shared with TRBD2. The CDR3 loop spans 20 amino acids. V was pared by 5 bases and J by 0 bases, with 12 bases of the junction left unmatched. Germline CDR1 MGHRA, CDR2 YSYEKL.

This clonotype was recorded once. As the CDR3 is not closed by the conserved phenylalanine or tryptophan, this likely results from a read error. CDR3 coding DNA: TGTGCCAGCTCGTGGACAAACACAGATACGCAGTATTTG. It codes for CASSWTNTDTQYL. The V gene is TRBV18, the J gene TRBJ2-3; D perhaps matches TRBD1 (5 bases). This CDR3 has 13 amino acids. Germline loops: CDR1 KGHSH, CDR2 LQKENI. Trimming cost V 6 bases and J 2 bases, with 9 bases left between them.

This clonotype was counted once. The gene calls are TRBV6-2 or TRBV6-3 and TRBJ1-5, with D perhaps matching TRBD1 (6 bases). The germline V and J ends were trimmed by 5 bases and 0 bases, with 11 bases remaining between them. The CDR3 covers 15 residues. Germline CDR1 and CDR2: MNHEY and SVGEGT. This CDR3 reads CASSLHRVSNQPQHF. The CDR3 DNA sequence: TGTGCCAGCAGTCTCCACAGGGTTAGCAATCAGCCCCAGCATTTT.

This CDR3 is CASSLLGLGSNEQYF. For the CDR3, the DNA is TGCGCCAGCAGCTTGTTGGGACTAGGATCCAATGAGCAGTACTTC. The chain recombines TRBV5-1 with TRBJ2-1; 8 nucleotides match TRBD2. The last part of the DNA fits TRBJ2-7 better; the J call may be wrong. CDR3 length equals 15 residues. Germline V gene sequence: CDR1 SGHRS, CDR2 YFSETQ.

As DNA, the CDR3 is TGCGCCAGCAGCCAAGATTTCGGGACTAGCGGGGAGGTGGAGACCCAGTACTTC. This sequence encodes CASSQDFGTSGEVETQYF. The chain carries TRBV4-1 and TRBJ2-5; 13 bases are shared with TRBD2. This CDR3 is 18 amino acids long. CDR1 and CDR2 from the germline V gene are MGHRA and YSYEKL. After removal of 0 bases from V and 5 bases from J, the junction contained 9 bases not matched to a gene.

V gene TRBV20-1 combines with J gene TRBJ2-7; D is uncertain. The CDR3 extends over 14 amino acids. V gave up 1 base and J gave up 2 bases, with 12 bases separating them. Germline CDR1 DFQATT, CDR2 SNEGSKA (reference sequence). CDR3 sequence reads: CSARVPGTPYEQYF. Here the CDR3 DNA reads TGCAGTGCTAGAGTCCCAGGAACCCCCTACGAGCAGTACTTC.

As DNA, the CDR3 is TGTGCCAGCAGTCCCCCGGGCGTCCTGACTTTC. This codes for CASSPPGVLTF. This sequence joins TRBV12-3 or TRBV12-4 and TRBJ2-6; D is unresolved. This CDR3 spans 11 amino acids. V was trimmed by 5 bases and J by 12 bases, leaving 8 bases between them.